Given below is one T cell receptor beta chain in context. The antigen is undetermined. Sequencing was performed with immunoSEQ multiplex PCR; in TCRdb, only in-frame clones are kept and a portion is missing. The sample yields roughly 350,000 clones, roughly 88% seen once. The CDR3 is 13 residues long. Germline V lookup: CDR1 LNHNV, CDR2 YYDKDF (reference sequence). Between the trimmed V and J ends, which lost 0 bases and 6 bases, there was a span of 6 bases. This sample was included in a study of cytomegalovirus exposure and HLA in healthy donors. For the study at large: The roughly 110 validation repertoires used the same platform as the roughly 700 first-cohort repertoires (as reported by a later analysis). Overall study results and limits: Subsequent analysis revealed that first-cohort TCR clusters tended to co-occur in the 120 or so validation repertoires. Reports indicated that the classifier achieved high specificity and sensitivity in diagnosing cytomegalovirus status. Confirmation was obtained in vitro that three CMV-associated chains are specific for CMV antigens.

The origin of this receptor is a young woman in good health and CMV-seronegative. J is TRBJ1-5 and V is TRBV15; no clear D gene. Sequences were obtained from PBMCs. The CDR3 nucleotides are TGTGCCACCAGCAGAGATCAGGCTCAGCCCCAGCATTTT. Its translation: CATSRDQAQPQHF.